The sample holds many counts of the clone carrying this TCR beta chain. Its antigen is as yet unknown. The iRepertoire nested amplicon-rescue multiplex PCR amplified TCR alpha and beta CDR3s from RNA. TCRdb reanalysed the multiplex PCR reads using MiXCR and keeps one entry per CDR3 protein. This sample yields about 400,000 distinct CDR3 sequences, of which more than 35% are seen a single time; 12% belongs to the top ten. The sample is drawn from a study of glioma-infiltrating T cells. As for the study in general: WHO grade II oligodendrogliomas or astrocytomas, plus non-recurrent WHO grade IV glioblastomas, were sampled. Dexamethasone exposure before glioma surgery was limited to six or fewer days. Study-wide results and caveats: Shared blood CDR3 signature motifs marked patients with low tissue-blood divergence.

Unmatched junction bases numbered 12, after V lost 0 bases and J lost 0 bases. The CDR3 consists of 19 residues. Germline loops: CDR1 LGHNA, CDR2 YNFKEQ. Sequencing was done on a sample of glioma tissue, nonneoplastic brain tissue, or PBMCs (not recorded which). The chain recombines TRBV4-2 with TRBJ2-3; TRBD2 agrees at 7 bases. This receptor was identified in a human donor with low-grade glioma or glioblastoma, undergoing nonglioma brain surgery, or in good health (not recorded which). DNA of the CDR3: TGTGCCAGCAGCCAAGATGACCTAGCGGTGGCAGCTAGCACAGATACGCAGTATTTT. This encodes CASSQDDLAVAASTDTQYF.